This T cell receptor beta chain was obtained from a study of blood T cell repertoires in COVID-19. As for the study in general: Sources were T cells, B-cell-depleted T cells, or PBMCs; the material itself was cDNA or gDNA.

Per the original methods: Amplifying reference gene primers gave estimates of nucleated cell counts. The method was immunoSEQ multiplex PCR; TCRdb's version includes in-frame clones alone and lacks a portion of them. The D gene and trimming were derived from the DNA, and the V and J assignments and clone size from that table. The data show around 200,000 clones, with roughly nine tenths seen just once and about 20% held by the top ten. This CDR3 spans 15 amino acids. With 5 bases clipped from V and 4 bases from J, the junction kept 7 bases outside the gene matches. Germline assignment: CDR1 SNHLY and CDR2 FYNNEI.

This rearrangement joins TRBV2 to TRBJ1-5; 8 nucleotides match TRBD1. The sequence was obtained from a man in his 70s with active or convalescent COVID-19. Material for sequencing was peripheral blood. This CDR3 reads CASSFRQGSNQPQHF. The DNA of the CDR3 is TGTGCCAGCAGTTTCCGACAGGGGTCAAATCAGCCCCAGCATTTT.